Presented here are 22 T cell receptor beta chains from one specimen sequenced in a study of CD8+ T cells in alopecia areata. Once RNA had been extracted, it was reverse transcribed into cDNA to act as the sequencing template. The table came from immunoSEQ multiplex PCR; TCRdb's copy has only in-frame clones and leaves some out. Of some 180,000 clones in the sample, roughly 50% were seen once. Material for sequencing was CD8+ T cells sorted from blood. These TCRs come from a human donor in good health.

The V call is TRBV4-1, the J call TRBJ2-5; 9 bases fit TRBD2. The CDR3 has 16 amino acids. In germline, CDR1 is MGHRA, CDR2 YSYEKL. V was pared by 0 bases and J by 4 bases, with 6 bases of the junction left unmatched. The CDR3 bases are TGCGCCAGCAGCCAAGATCCGGCGGGGGGGCGAGAGACCCAGTACTTC. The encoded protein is CASSQDPAGGRETQYF.

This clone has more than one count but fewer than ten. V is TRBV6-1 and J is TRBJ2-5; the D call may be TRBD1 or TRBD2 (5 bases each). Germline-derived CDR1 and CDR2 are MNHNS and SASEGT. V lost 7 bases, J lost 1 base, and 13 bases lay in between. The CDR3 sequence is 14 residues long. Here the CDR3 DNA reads TGTGCCAGCACCCACCAGGGACCCCAAGAGACCCAGTACTTC. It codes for CASTHQGPQETQYF.

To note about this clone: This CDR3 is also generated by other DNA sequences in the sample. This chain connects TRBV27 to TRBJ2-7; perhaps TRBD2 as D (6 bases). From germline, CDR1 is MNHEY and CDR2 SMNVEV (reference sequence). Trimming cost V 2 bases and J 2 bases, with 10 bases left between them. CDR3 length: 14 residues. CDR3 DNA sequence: TGTGCCAGCAGTTTAATTGGCGGGGCCTACGAGCAGTACTTC. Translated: CASSLIGGAYEQYF.

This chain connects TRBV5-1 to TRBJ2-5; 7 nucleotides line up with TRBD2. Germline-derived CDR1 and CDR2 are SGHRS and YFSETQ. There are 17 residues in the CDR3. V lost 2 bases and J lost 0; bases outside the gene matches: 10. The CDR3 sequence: CASSFDANLADQETQYF. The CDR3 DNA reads TGCGCCAGCAGCTTCGACGCAAACCTAGCGGACCAAGAGACCCAGTACTTC.

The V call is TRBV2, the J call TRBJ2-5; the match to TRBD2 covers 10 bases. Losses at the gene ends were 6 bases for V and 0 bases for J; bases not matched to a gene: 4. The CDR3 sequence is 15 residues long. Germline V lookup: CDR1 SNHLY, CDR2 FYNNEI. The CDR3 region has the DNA TGTGCCAGCAGCGCTCTAGCGGGAGACCAAGAGACCCAGTACTTC. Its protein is CASSALAGDQETQYF.

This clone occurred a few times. CDR3 coding DNA: TGTGCCAGCAGCTTAGGGACGGGGGCGAGAAACACCATATATTTT. It codes for CASSLGTGARNTIYF. The chain uses TRBV13 and TRBJ1-3; maybe TRBD1 (6 bases). Per germline, CDR1 PRHDT and CDR2 FYEKMQ (reference sequence). The V end lost 0 bases, the J end lost 5 bases, and 11 bases lay between the germline ends. CDR3 length equals 15 residues.

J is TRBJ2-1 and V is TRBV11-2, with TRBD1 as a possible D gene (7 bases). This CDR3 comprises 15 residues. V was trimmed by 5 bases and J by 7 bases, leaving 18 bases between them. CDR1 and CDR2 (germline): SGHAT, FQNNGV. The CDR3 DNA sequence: TGTGCCAGCAGCCCGGAGGAGGGGGCAATTAATGAGCAGTTCTTC. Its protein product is CASSPEEGAINEQFF.

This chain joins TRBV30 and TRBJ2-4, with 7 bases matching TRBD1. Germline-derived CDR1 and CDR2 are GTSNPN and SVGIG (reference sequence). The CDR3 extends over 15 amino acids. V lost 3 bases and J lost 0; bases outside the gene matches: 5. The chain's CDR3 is CAWSPTGRAKNIQYF. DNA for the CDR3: TGTGCCTGGAGCCCGACAGGGAGAGCCAAAAACATTCAGTACTTC.

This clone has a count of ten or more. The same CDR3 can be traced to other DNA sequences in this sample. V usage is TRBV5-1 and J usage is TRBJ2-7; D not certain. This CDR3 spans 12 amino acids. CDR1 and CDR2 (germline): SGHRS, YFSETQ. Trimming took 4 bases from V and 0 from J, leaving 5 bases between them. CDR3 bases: TGCGCCAGCAGCGCCGGCTCCTACGAGCAGTACTTC. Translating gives CASSAGSYEQYF.

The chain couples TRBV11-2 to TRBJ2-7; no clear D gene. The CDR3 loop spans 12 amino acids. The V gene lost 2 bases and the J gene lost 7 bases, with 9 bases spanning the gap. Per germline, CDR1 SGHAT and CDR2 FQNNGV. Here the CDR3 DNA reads TGTGCCAGCAGCTTATCGCCTCCGGAGCAGTACTTC. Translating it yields CASSLSPPEQYF.

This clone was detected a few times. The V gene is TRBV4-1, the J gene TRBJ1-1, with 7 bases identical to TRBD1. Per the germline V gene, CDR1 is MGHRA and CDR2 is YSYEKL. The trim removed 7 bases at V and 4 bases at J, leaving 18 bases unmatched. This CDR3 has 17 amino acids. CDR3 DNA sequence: TGCGCCAGCACCCTCTTAGGGGGCCTCCAGGCTTCCACTGAAGCTTTCTTT. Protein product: CASTLLGGLQASTEAFF.

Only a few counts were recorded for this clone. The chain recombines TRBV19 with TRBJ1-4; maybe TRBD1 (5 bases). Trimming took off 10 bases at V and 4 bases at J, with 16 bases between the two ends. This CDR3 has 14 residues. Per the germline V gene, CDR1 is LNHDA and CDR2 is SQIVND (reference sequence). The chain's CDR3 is CATTPGRLNEKLFF. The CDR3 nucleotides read TGTGCCACCACCCCGGGACGGCTTAATGAAAAACTGTTTTTT.

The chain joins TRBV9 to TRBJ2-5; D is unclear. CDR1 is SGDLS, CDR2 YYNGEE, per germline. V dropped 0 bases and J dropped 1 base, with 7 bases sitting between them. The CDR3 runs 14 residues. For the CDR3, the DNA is TGTGCCAGCAGCGTAGTACATTTCCAAGAGACCCAGTACTTC. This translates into CASSVVHFQETQYF.

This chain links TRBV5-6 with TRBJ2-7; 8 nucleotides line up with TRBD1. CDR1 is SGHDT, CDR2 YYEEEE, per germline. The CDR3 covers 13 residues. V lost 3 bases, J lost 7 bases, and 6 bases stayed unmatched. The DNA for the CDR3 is TGTGCCAGCAGCTCCCAGGGGGCGCGTGAGCAGTACTTC. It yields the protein CASSSQGAREQYF. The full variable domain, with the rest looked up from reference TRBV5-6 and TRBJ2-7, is DAGVTQSPTHLIKTRGQQVTLRCSPKSGHDTVSWYQQALGQGPQFIFQYYEEEERQRGNFPDRFSGHQFPNYSSELNVNALLLGDSALYLCASSSQGAREQYFGPGTRLTVT.

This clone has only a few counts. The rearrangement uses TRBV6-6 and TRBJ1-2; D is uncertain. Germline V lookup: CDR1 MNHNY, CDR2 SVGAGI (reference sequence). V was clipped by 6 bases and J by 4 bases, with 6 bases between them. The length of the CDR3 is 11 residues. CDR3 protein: CASSDIYGYTF. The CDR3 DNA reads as TGTGCCAGCAGCGACATCTATGGCTACACCTTC.

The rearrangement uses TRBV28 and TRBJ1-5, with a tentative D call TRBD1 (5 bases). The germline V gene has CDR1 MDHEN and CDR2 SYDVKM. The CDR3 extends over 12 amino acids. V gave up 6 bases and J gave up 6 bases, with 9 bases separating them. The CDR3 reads CASRAGLQPQHF. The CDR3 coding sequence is TGTGCCAGCAGGGCGGGGCTTCAGCCCCAGCATTTT.

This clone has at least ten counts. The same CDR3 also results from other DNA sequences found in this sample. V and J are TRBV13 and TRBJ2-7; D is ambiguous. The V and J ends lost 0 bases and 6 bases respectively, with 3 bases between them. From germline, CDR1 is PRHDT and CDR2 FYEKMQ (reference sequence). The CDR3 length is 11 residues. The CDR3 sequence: CASSLGGEQYF. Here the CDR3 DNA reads TGTGCCAGCAGCTTAGGTGGCGAGCAGTACTTC.

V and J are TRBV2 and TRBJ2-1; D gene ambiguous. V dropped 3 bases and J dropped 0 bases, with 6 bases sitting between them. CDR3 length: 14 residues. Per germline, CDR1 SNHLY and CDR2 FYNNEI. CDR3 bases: TGTGCCAGCAGTGACAGCAACTCCTACAATGAGCAGTTCTTC. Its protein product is CASSDSNSYNEQFF.

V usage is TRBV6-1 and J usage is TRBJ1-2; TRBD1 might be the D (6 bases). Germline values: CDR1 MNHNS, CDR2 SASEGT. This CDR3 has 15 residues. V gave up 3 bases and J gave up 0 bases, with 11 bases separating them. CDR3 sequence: CASSDAGDSNYGYTF. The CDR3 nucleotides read TGTGCCAGCAGTGACGCAGGGGACTCTAACTATGGCTACACCTTC.

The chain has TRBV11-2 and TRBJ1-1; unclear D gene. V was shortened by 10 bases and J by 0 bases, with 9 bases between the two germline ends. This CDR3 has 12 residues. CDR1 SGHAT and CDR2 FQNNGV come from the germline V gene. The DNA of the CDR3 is TGTGCCACCCACGGGATGAACACTGAAGCTTTCTTT. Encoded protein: CATHGMNTEAFF.

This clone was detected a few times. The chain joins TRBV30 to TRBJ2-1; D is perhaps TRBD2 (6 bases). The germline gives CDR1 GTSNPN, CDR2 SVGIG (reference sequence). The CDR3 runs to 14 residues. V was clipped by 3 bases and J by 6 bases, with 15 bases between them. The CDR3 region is CAWRSGGGPNEQFF. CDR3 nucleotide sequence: TGTGCCTGGAGATCCGGGGGAGGCCCCAATGAGCAGTTCTTC.

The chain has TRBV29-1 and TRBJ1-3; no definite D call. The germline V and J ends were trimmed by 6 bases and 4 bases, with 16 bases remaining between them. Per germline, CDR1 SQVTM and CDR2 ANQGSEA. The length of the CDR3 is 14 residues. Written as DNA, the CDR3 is TGCAGCGTCGGGAGTGAGGGAACGGGAAACACCATATATTTT. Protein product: CSVGSEGTGNTIYF.